This T cell receptor (beta chain) was identified in a study of blood T cell repertoires in COVID-19. About the research overall: The cDNA or gDNA used as material had been derived from T cells, B-cell-depleted T cells, or PBMCs.

Profiled with immunoSEQ multiplex PCR; TCRdb holds only in-frame clones, not every one. This table holds some 360,000 clones, approximately 89% found once. The germline V gene encodes CDR1 SNHLY and CDR2 FYNNEI. The CDR3 has 13 amino acids. Trimming took 7 bases from V and 6 from J, leaving 14 bases between them. This clone appeared a single time. Seattle researchers signed up patients amid active infection and tracked them longitudinally. The sequencing sample was made of peripheral blood. V gene TRBV2 combines with J gene TRBJ2-3; tentatively, D is TRBD2 (7 bases). This clonotype was sampled from a woman aged 55 to 70 with COVID-19, enrolled during active disease. The CDR3 sequence: CASKRGTTDTQYF. CDR3 bases: TGTGCCAGCAAGAGGGGGACTACGGATACGCAGTATTTT.